This TCR beta chain was found in a study of blood T cells in healthy people across ages (dated by TCRdb to between 2015 and 2016). At the level of the whole study: In model experiments, template switching captured roughly one uniquely barcoded TCR beta cDNA molecule for every two T cells. To track age-related changes in TCR beta repertoire diversity, the study relied on deep sequencing normalized with unique cDNA molecular identifiers. The donors were split into four age groups: young (average about 15 years), middle-aged (roughly 39), aged (approximately 60) and long-lived (approximately 80). Donors of different ages were randomly distributed across sequencing lanes to avoid experimental bias. Using the same blood draw, the study looked at two additional independent replicas of 1 million unique cDNA reads for two donors, one aged 18 to 30 and the other aged 80 or older.

This clonotype came up once. This receptor's antigen is unknown. It has no much larger one-base neighbor in the sample; base qualities were not kept. In the germline V gene (reference sequence), CDR1 corresponds to WNHNN and CDR2 to SYGVQD. V is pruned by 2 bases and J by 4 bases, leaving 9 bases of the junction without a gene match. Taken from cysteine to phenylalanine, the CDR3 has 16 residues. The read is trimmed to its CDR3 DNA, 48 bases read in frame from base 1. Beyond this particular receptor, the publication reports: Because profiling used bulk unsorted PBMCs, naive and antigen-experienced compartments could not be compared conclusively. The CMV infection status of donors was not known, potentially confounding age-related changes in expanded clonotypes. A strong correlation was found between observed TCR beta diversity and the percentage of naive T cells measured by flow cytometry. Compared with the aged group, the long-lived group had more naive CD4+ T cells, fewer expanded clones and increased TCR diversity, a pattern suggesting age selection. As age increased, observed TCR beta diversity per million T cells dropped in a roughly linear way, and a significant reduction was already evident by age approximately 40. Estimates of total diversity based on one million sequenced T cells were considered lower bounds and underestimates.

The library was built by means of 5' RACE. The run used an Illumina HiSeq 2500. A second PCR of roughly 7 to 11 cycles was performed with a sample-barcoded 5' primer and a J-beta primer mix. A template-switch 5' adaptor carrying 12 random nucleotides introduced a unique molecular identifier onto each TCR beta cDNA molecule. Each sample yielded at least 3 million CDR3-containing paired-end reads. First-strand cDNA synthesis was performed from all RNA using the Mint cDNA synthesis kit, with priming by a TRBC-specific oligonucleotide. All cDNA was treated with uracil-DNA glycosylase and then went through a first 18-cycle PCR with the universal primers M1SS and BC2_uni_R. In the paper's pipeline: Each sample was normalized by randomly selecting 1 million high-quality reads, each carrying a distinct molecular identifier. Instead of being binned into consensus sequences, reads that shared molecular identifiers were thrown out. CDR3 identification, clonotype clustering and error correction used MiTCR with a Q25 quality threshold and the strictest error-elimination algorithm. Lower-bound total TCR beta diversity was estimated with a nonparametric unseen species model using Euler transformation. TCRdb passed the public sequencing reads through fastp at Q25 and MiXCR, retaining productive beta sequences. Every CDR3 protein is listed once, alongside the most common genes and DNA of its rows. The V and J calls here are based on TCRdb, not the publication. The sample contains hundreds of thousands of distinct CDR3 sequences, just over 55% of them found a single time. The top ten clonotypes cover 20% to 30% of the sample.

Systemically healthy Caucasian individuals from Russia, approximately 39 in total and aged about 6 to 90 years, were included as donors. Each donor gave approximately 9.4 milliliters of peripheral blood, drawn into EDTA-treated Vacutainer tubes. Ficoll-Paque density-gradient centrifugation was used to isolate PBMCs, with at least 6 million obtained per sample. Total RNA, at least 6 micrograms per sample, was extracted from PBMCs with Trizol reagent. For every donor, an aliquot of PBMCs went through flow cytometry to measure the percentages of naive CD45RAhigh/CD27high T cells. The sample was blood. This sequence was found in a man aged 40-55 years in good health. The sequence joins TRBV10-1 to TRBJ2-5; 8 bases in the junction line up with TRBD1. The bases read TGCGCCAGCAGTGAGAGTCTCGGGCAGGGGGCAGAGACCCAGTACTTC. Its amino acids are CASSESLGQGAETQYF.